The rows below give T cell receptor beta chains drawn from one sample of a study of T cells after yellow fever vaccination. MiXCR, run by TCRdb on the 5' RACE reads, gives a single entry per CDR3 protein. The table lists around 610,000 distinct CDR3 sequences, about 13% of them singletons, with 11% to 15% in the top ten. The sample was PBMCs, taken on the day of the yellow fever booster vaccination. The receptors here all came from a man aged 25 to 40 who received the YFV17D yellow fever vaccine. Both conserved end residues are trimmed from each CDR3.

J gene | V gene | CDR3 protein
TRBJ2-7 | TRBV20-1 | SACLGYEQY
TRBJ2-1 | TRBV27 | ASSLSPGRESGVEQF
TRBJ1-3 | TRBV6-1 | ASSPDGLSGNTIY
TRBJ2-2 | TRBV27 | ASSHTGGELF
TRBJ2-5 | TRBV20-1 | SAVPTLRDRGRQETQY
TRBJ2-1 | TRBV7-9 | ASRPTSGQQF
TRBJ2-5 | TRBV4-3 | ASSQVGSGVETQY
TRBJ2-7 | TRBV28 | ASSVPGQGSYEQY
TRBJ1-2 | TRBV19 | ASSNRRVDYGYT
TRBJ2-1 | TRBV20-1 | SGSVSAPRQF
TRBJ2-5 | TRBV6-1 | ASGGLLGETQY
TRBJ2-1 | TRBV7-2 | ASSLYETGRYNEQF
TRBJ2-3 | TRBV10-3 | AISDSPLDTQY
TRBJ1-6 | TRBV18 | ASSQPGYNSPLH
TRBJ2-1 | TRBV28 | ASSKTINEQF
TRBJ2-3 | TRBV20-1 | SARHWTSTDTQY
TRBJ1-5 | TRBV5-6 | ASSLKDRYSNQPQH
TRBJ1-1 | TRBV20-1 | SVDSGKNTEAF
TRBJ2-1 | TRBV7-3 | ASSSGTGHHNEQF
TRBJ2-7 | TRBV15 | ATSGRVRRGYEQY
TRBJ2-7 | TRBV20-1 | SAIQLAGVNEQY
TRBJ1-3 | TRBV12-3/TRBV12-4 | ASSKTGPGNTIY
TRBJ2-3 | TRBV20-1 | SADRGSDTQY
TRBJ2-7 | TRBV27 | ASRQLGGYEQY
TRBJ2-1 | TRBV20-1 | SAGGVGGNYNEQF
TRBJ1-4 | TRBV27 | ASSPWGGTTLRNEKLF
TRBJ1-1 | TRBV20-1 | SAPFSTANTEAF
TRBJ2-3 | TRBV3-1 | ASSRGGGTDTQY
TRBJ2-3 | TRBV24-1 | ATTDGLEDTQY
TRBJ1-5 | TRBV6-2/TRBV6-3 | ASTRTGQGSQPQH
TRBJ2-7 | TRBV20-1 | SARNLAGGLVEYEQY
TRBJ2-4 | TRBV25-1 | ASSDLTSGSNIQY
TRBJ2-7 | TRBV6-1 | ASRTSDSAAYEQY
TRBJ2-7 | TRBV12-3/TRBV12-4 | ASSARLAGYEQY
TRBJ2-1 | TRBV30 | GWSVPGLKIF
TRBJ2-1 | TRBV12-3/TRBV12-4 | ASSILAGIYNEQF
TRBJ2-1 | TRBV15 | ATSRGVTDTNNEQF
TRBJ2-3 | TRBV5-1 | ASSLHEGSLRYTDTQY
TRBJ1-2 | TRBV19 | ASSMVQGGGYT
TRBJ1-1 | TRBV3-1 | ASITAGTPKTEAF
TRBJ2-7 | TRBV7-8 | ASSGGGSYEQY
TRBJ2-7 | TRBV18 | ASSPGLAGVEEQY
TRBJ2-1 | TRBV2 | ASSERGSPGV
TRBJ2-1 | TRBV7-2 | ASSSPGQHNEQF
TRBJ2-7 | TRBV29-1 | SVETAGSNEQY
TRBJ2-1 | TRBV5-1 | ASSLEGGTATYNEQF
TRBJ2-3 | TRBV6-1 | ASSEDSLAGQDTQY
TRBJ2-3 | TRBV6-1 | ASSLRQSTDTQY
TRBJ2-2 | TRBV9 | ASSVSSGGTGELF
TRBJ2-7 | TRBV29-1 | SVEEGLNEQY
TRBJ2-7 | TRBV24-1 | ATSDHPGQGYEQY
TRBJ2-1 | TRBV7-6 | ASSLPVRSGSPSNEQF
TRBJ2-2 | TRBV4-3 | ASSGREGNTGELF
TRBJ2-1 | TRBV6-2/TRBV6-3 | ASSQPGINEQF
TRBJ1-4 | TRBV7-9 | ASSLAVTRENEKLF
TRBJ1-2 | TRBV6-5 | ASSYKRTAYGYT
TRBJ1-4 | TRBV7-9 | ASSLPDSHNEKLF
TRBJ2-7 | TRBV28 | ASIPRSGRNYEQY
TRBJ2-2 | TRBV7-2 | ASSSTGGAGTGELF